Below are 18 T cell receptor beta chains sequenced from a single sample in a study of Graves' ophthalmopathy and Graves' hyperthyroidism (dated 2018 in TCRdb). Sequencing used an Illumina HiSeq 2000. For repertoire sequencing, the TCR beta CDR3 regions were amplified from RNA transcripts. The first round was an RT-PCR using HTBI primers with the Qiagen OneStep RT-PCR kit, and this first round was followed by a second-round multiplex PCR, then size selection and purification. TCRdb trimmed public reads at Q25 via fastp, called clones via MiXCR and kept in-frame beta chains. Duplicate CDR3 protein sequences are folded into a single record with the most common DNA and genes. Within this sample are over a million distinct CDR3 sequences, with roughly two fifths of them counted one time only. The top ten constitute 11% of the sample. The source material was peripheral blood or thyroid tissue (not recorded which). All receptors derive from an adult man with Graves' hyperthyroidism.

The chain joins TRBV6-5 to TRBJ2-7; tentative D call: TRBD2 (5 bases). The CDR3 is 15 amino acids. Between the trimmed V and J ends, which lost 0 bases and 7 bases, there was a span of 16 bases. Germline V gene lookup returns CDR1 MNHEY and CDR2 SVGAGI. The CDR3 DNA sequence: TGTGCCAGCAGTTACTCACCTAGCCCTACCCGGGAGCAGTACTTC. Protein sequence: CASSYSPSPTREQYF.

This clonotype is a singleton in its sample. V and J are TRBV10-2 and TRBJ2-7, with TRBD2 as a possible D gene (5 bases). V was pared by 4 bases and J by 5 bases, with 18 bases between. The CDR3 totals 15 residues. Germline values: CDR1 WSHSY, CDR2 SAAADI. The CDR3 DNA reads TGCGCCAGCAGTGCCAGCAGCTTAGCAGCGGACGAGCAGTACTTC. Translated: CASSASSLAADEQYF.

This clonotype was observed a few times. This chain joins TRBV6-2 or TRBV6-3 and TRBJ2-7; D perhaps matches TRBD1 (7 bases). From germline, CDR1 is MNHEY and CDR2 SVGEGT. CDR3 length: 15 residues. Trimming pared 6 bases from V and 3 bases from J, leaving 18 bases between. The CDR3 is CASRSGGGISYEQYF. The CDR3 nucleotides read TGTGCCAGCAGATCAGGGGGAGGAATAAGCTACGAGCAGTACTTC.

At least ten counts were recorded for this clonotype. The rearrangement joins TRBV7-9 to TRBJ1-2; 9 positions match TRBD1. V dropped 5 bases and J dropped 5; count of bases not matched to a gene: 6. CDR3 length: 14 residues. In germline, CDR1 is SEHNR, CDR2 FQNEAQ (reference sequence). The chain's CDR3 is CASSRRDREYGYTF. The CDR3 nucleotides are TGTGCCAGCAGCCGCCGGGACAGGGAGTATGGCTACACCTTC.

This chain joins TRBV29-1 and TRBJ1-5, with TRBD1 matching over 10 bases. The CDR3 totals 16 residues. Trimming took 7 bases from V and 1 from J; bases not matched to a gene: 10. The germline V gene encodes CDR1 SQVTM and CDR2 ANQGSEA. CDR3 in DNA: TGCAGCGCATACGGGACAGGGGCCTCGAGCAATCAGCCCCAGCATTTT. Amino acids: CSAYGTGASSNQPQHF.

The CDR3 nucleotides read TGTGCCAGCAGCTTGTCCGGGGTAGCGGCCTACGAGCAGTACTTC. Protein: CASSLSGVAAYEQYF. The chain carries TRBV7-9 and TRBJ2-7; perhaps TRBD2 as D (6 bases). The V and J ends lost 3 bases and 2 bases respectively, with 14 bases between them. The germline CDR1 and CDR2 sequences are SEHNR and FQNEAQ (reference sequence). The CDR3 has 15 amino acids.

This chain uses TRBV4-3 with TRBJ2-7; tentative D call: TRBD2 (5 bases). CDR3 length: 15 residues. V was shortened by 0 bases and J by 2 bases, with 11 bases between the two germline ends. Germline V gene lookup returns CDR1 LGHNA and CDR2 YSLEER. Written as DNA, the CDR3 is TGCGCCAGCAGCCAAGATAACCTCGGGGCCTACGAGCAGTACTTC. The encoded protein is CASSQDNLGAYEQYF.

This clonotype was seen a handful of times. V usage is TRBV14 and J usage is TRBJ2-7; weak D call: TRBD2 (6 bases). The CDR3 covers 14 residues. The germline V and J ends were trimmed by 2 bases and 6 bases, with 14 bases remaining between them. In germline, CDR1 is SGHDN, CDR2 FVKESK. The CDR3 coding sequence is TGTGCCAGCAGCCAACTAGCGAGCCATGGCGAGCAGTACTTC. Protein product: CASSQLASHGEQYF.

This clonotype was recorded at least ten times. The V gene is TRBV15, the J gene TRBJ2-2; 10 nucleotides match TRBD2. Unmatched junction bases numbered 11, after V lost 0 bases and J lost 7 bases. This CDR3 region has 18 residues. The germline V gene encodes CDR1 LNHNV and CDR2 YYDKDF (reference sequence). CDR3 loop: CATSRDRGTSALDGELFF. CDR3 bases: TGTGCCACCAGCAGAGATCGGGGGACTAGCGCGCTAGACGGGGAGCTGTTTTTT.

In this sample, this clonotype turned up many times. The CDR3 loop is CATSDPDRNEAFF. Here the CDR3 DNA reads TGTGCCACCAGTGACCCTGACCGGAATGAAGCTTTCTTT. The rearrangement uses TRBV24-1 and TRBJ1-1; D gene ambiguous. Germline CDR1 KGHDR, CDR2 SFDVKD. The V and J ends lost 4 bases and 7 bases respectively, with 12 bases between them. The CDR3 is 13 amino acids.

In its sample, this clonotype was seen many times. The V and J genes are TRBV19 and TRBJ1-1; 9 nucleotides line up with TRBD1. The CDR3 extends over 15 amino acids. With 5 bases clipped from V and 0 bases from J, the junction kept 4 bases outside the gene matches. CDR1 and CDR2 (germline): LNHDA, SQIVND (reference sequence). CDR3 sequence (DNA): TGTGCCAGTAGTGTGGGGACAGGGCTGAACACTGAAGCTTTCTTT. Amino acid sequence: CASSVGTGLNTEAFF.

The chain combines TRBV4-3 with TRBJ1-2; D uncertain. Per germline, CDR1 LGHNA and CDR2 YSLEER. Trimming pared 0 bases from V and 5 bases from J, leaving 16 bases between. The length of the CDR3 is 16 residues. The CDR3: CASSQDSPPLMYGYTF. CDR3 DNA: TGCGCCAGCAGCCAAGATAGCCCCCCGCTAATGTATGGCTACACCTTC.

This clonotype was observed many times. The chain is built from TRBV7-2 and TRBJ2-5, with D possibly TRBD1 on 6 matching bases. Per the germline V gene, CDR1 is SGHTA and CDR2 is FQGNSA. V shed 5 bases and J shed 5 bases, with 15 bases lying between them. This CDR3 is built from 14 residues. The CDR3 protein is CASSQGSMSETQYF. The CDR3, as DNA: TGTGCCAGCAGCCAGGGGTCGATGAGCGAGACCCAGTACTTC.

There are many counts of this clonotype. The chain recombines TRBV19 with TRBJ1-5; D gene ambiguous. This CDR3 has 12 amino acids. The germline gives CDR1 LNHDA, CDR2 SQIVND (reference sequence). V lost 9 bases to trimming and J lost 2 bases, with 8 bases between them. The CDR3, as DNA: TGTGCCAGCAGCTCTGGCAATCAGCCCCAGCATTTT. Residues: CASSSGNQPQHF. Looking up the rest from reference TRBV19 and TRBJ1-5 gives the full variable domain: DGGITQSPKYLFRKEGQNVTLSCEQNLNHDAMYWYRQDPGQGLRLIYYSQIVNDFQKGDIAEGYSVSREKKESFPLTVTSAQKNPTAFYLCASSSGNQPQHFGDGTRLSIL.

This clonotype was recorded a few times. This chain joins TRBV15 and TRBJ1-3; no firm D call. Germline values: CDR1 LNHNV, CDR2 YYDKDF (reference sequence). V dropped 6 bases and J dropped 0 bases, with 12 bases sitting between them. The CDR3 sequence is 15 residues long. The DNA for the CDR3 is TGTGCCACCAGACCGGGTCGAGCCTCTGGAAACACCATATATTTT. It codes for CATRPGRASGNTIYF.

This clonotype was observed a handful of times. The rearrangement uses TRBV29-1 and TRBJ1-2; 7 nucleotides match TRBD1. The junction had 8 bases not matched to a gene; V was cut back by 3 bases and J by 7 bases. The V gene's germline CDR1 is SQVTM and CDR2 ANQGSEA. CDR3 length: 13 amino acids. Here the CDR3 reads CSVEEGRGSGYTF. CDR3 in DNA: TGCAGCGTTGAGGAGGGCAGGGGGTCTGGCTACACCTTC.

This clonotype was recorded many times. This chain links TRBV7-9 with TRBJ1-2, with a tentative D call TRBD1 (5 bases). Germline V lookup: CDR1 SEHNR, CDR2 FQNEAQ (reference sequence). The CDR3 contains 16 residues. Between the trimmed V and J ends, which lost 5 bases and 0 bases, there was a span of 16 bases. CDR3 nucleotides: TGTGCCAGCAGCCCGACCGCAGGGCCAGCTAACTATGGCTACACCTTC. Translating it yields CASSPTAGPANYGYTF.

This chain links TRBV29-1 with TRBJ2-6, with D uncertain. The CDR3 runs 12 residues. Per germline, CDR1 SQVTM and CDR2 ANQGSEA. The V and J ends lost 4 bases and 4 bases respectively, with 5 bases between them. The CDR3: CSVVKGANVLTF. The CDR3 DNA sequence: TGCAGCGTTGTAAAGGGGGCCAACGTCCTGACTTTC.